This T cell receptor (beta chain) was identified during a study of blood T cells in healthy people across ages. Study outcomes and limitations: Naive T cell percentage showed a strong correlation with TCR beta diversity.

V dropped 6 bases and J dropped 2 bases, with 17 bases sitting between them. In germline, CDR1 is MNHEY, CDR2 SVGEGT. The CDR3 loop spans 15 amino acids. The authors ran a second PCR of about 7 to 11 cycles using a sample-barcoded 5' primer and a J-beta primer mix. TCRdb re-derived calls from the 5' RACE reads in MiXCR, one entry per CDR3 protein. The sample has around 1,900,000 distinct CDR3 sequences, about two fifths seen once. A few counts support this clonotype. The antigen is unknown. Input material: blood. The receptor was derived from a human donor in good health. J is TRBJ2-7 and V is TRBV6-2 or TRBV6-3, with D perhaps TRBD2 (6 bases). The DNA of the CDR3 is TGTGCCAGCAGCCTCGGGTTGGGAGGCACCTACGAGCAGTACTTC. This translates into CASSLGLGGTYEQYF.